This T cell receptor (beta chain) was recovered during a study of response to subunit inactivated influenza vaccine. This clonotype came up many times. This CDR3 is built from 12 residues. The germline CDR1 and CDR2 sequences are KGHDR and SFDVKD. Trimming left V 5 bases short and J 4 bases short, with 8 bases between. TCRdb fed the RT-PCR reads into MiXCR, producing one record per CDR3 protein. This sample has hundreds of thousands of distinct CDR3 sequences, with 10% to 11% found just once. The chain recombines TRBV24-1 with TRBJ2-7; D gene uncertain. The TCR was taken from a man aged 45 to 65 who received an inactivated influenza vaccine. The starting material was PBMCs from blood, obtained more than 35 days after vaccination. CDR3 amino acids: CATSAADYEQYF. CDR3 coding DNA: TGTGCCACCAGTGCGGCGGATTACGAGCAGTACTTC.